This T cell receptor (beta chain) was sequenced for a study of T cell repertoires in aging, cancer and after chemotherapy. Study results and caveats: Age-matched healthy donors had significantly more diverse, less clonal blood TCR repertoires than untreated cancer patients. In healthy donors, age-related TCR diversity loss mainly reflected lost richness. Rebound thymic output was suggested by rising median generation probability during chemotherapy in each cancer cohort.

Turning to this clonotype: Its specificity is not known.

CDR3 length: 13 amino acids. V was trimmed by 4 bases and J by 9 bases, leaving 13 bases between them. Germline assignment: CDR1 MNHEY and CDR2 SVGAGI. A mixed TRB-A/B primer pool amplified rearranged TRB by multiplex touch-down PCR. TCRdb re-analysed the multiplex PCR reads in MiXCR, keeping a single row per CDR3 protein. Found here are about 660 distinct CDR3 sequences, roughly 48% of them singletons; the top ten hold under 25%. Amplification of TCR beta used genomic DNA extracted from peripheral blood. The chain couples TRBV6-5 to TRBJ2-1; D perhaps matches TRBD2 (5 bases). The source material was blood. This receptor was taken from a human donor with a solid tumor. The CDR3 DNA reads TGTGCCAGCAGTTCTGAGGTCAGCGGTGAGCAGTTCTTC. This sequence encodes CASSSEVSGEQFF.